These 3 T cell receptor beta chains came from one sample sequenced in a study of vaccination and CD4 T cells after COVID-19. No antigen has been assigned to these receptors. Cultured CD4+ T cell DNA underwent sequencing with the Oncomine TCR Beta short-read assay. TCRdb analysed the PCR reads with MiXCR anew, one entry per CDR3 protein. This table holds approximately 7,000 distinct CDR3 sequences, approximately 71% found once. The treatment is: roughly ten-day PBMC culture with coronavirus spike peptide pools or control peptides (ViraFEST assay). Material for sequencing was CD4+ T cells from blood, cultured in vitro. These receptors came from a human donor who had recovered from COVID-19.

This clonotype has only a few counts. The CDR3: CASRGILNTEAFF. As DNA, the CDR3 is TGTGCCAGCAGAGGGATCTTGAACACTGAAGCTTTCTTT. This chain links TRBV2 with TRBJ1-1; unclear D gene. This CDR3 contains 13 residues. Trimming shortened V by 6 bases and J by 0 bases, and 8 bases separated the two germline ends. The germline V gene has CDR1 SNHLY and CDR2 FYNNEI.

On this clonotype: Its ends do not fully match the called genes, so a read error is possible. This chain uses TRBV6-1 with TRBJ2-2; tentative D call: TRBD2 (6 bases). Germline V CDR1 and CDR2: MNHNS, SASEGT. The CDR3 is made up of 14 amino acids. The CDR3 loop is CASSKAGATGELFF. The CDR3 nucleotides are TGTGCCAGCAGTAAAGCGGGTGCCACCGGGGAGCTGTTTTTT.

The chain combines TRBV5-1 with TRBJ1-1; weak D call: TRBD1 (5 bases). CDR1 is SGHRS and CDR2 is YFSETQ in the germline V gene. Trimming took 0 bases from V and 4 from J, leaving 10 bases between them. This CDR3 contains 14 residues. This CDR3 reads CASSLGQSGTEAFF. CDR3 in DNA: TGCGCCAGCAGCTTGGGACAGTCCGGCACTGAAGCTTTCTTT.